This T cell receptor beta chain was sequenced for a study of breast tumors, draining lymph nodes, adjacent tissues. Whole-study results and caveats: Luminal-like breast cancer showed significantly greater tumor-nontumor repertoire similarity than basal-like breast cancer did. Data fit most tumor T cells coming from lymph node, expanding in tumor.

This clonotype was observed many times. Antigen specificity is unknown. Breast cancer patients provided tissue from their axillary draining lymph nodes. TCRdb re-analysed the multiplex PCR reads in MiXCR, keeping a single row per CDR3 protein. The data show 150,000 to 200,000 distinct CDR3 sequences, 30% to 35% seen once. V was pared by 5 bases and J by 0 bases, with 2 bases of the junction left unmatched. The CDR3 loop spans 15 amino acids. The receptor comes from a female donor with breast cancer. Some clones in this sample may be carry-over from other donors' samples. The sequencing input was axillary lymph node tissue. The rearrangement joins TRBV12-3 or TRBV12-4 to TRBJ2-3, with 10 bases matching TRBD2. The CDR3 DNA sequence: TGTGCCAGCAGTCTACTAGCGGGAAGCACAGATACGCAGTATTTT. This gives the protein CASSLLAGSTDTQYF.